The 27 T cell receptor beta chains below all came from one sample that was sequenced in a study of CD8+CD57+ T cells in acquired aplastic anemia. The authors sequenced patients whose flow cytometry had shown CD8+CD57+ cell expansion. Genomic DNA provided the template from which TCR beta VDJ and CDR3 profiles were obtained. TCRdb reanalysed the reads using MiXCR and keeps one entry per CDR3 protein. The profile shows a few hundred thousand distinct CDR3 sequences, around three fifths of them singletons. The sequencing input was sorted CD4+, CD8+, or CD8+CD57+ T cells (not recorded which) from PBMCs. The receptors were gathered from a human donor with aplastic anemia.

Only one count was recorded for this clonotype. The chain combines TRBV11-2 with TRBJ2-6; no definite D call. The germline V gene encodes CDR1 SGHAT and CDR2 FQNNGV. Trimming took 1 base from V and 2 from J, leaving 6 bases between them. The CDR3 is made up of 15 amino acids. The CDR3 here is CASSLGRPGANVLTF. In nucleotides, the CDR3 is TGTGCCAGCAGCTTAGGACGGCCTGGGGCCAACGTCCTGACTTTC.

This chain links TRBV5-1 with TRBJ2-5; 11 positions match TRBD2. The last part of the DNA fits TRBJ2-7 better; the J call may be wrong. CDR3 length equals 17 residues. Germline V gives CDR1 SGHRS, CDR2 YFSETQ. CDR3 residues: CASSFTPGLAVTYEQYF. The CDR3 DNA sequence: TGCGCCAGCAGCTTTACACCGGGACTAGCGGTGACCTACGAGCAGTACTTC.

This chain joins TRBV9 and TRBJ2-2; the D is unclear. Trimming removed 4 bases from V and 4 bases from J, with 14 bases in between. The CDR3 spans 15 residues. Germline CDR1 reads SGDLS; CDR2 reads YYNGEE. The CDR3 sequence: CASSTVLGPTGELFF. The DNA of the CDR3 is TGTGCCAGCAGCACCGTTTTAGGCCCCACCGGGGAGCTGTTTTTT.

The genes are TRBV9 and TRBJ2-5; D is possibly TRBD2 (8 bases). The germline V gene encodes CDR1 SGDLS and CDR2 YYNGEE. V was clipped by 4 bases and J by 7 bases, with 17 bases between them. The CDR3 has 14 amino acids. The CDR3 loop reads CASSTGLGGVTQYF. The CDR3 DNA follows: TGTGCCAGCAGCACGGGACTAGGGGGCGTGACCCAGTACTTC.

This clonotype was observed at least ten times. The rearrangement links TRBV18 to TRBJ2-3; TRBD2 aligns across 10 bases. In germline, CDR1 is KGHSH, CDR2 LQKENI. Unmatched junction bases numbered 5, after V lost 5 bases and J lost 6 bases. The CDR3 loop spans 14 amino acids. CDR3 amino acids: CASSGAGGPDTQYF. The CDR3 DNA reads as TGTGCCAGCTCAGGAGCGGGGGGGCCTGATACGCAGTATTTT. Full variable domain (rest looked up from reference TRBV18 and TRBJ2-3): NAGVMQNPRHLVRRRGQEARLRCSPMKGHSHVYWYRQLPEEGLKFMVYLQKENIIDESGMPKERFSAEFPKEGPSILRIQQVVRGDSAAYFCASSGAGGPDTQYFGPGTRLTVL.

This clonotype has just one count. This chain links TRBV10-3 with TRBJ1-2; D gene uncertain. The length of the CDR3 is 15 residues. Per germline, CDR1 ENHRY and CDR2 SYGVKD. V lost 4 bases, J lost 1 base, and 13 bases lay in between. The CDR3: CAISVLQTRNYGYTF. The DNA of the CDR3 is TGTGCCATCAGTGTTCTACAGACCCGTAACTATGGCTACACCTTC.

This clonotype was counted between two and nine times. The gene calls are TRBV20-1 and TRBJ2-7; possibly TRBD2 for D (5 bases). Germline CDR1 DFQATT, CDR2 SNEGSKA (reference sequence). With 0 bases removed from V and 7 bases from J, the gap between germline ends came to 10 bases. The CDR3 covers 12 residues. CDR3 amino acids: CSARDNGVEQYF. The CDR3 DNA reads TGCAGTGCTAGAGATAACGGGGTTGAGCAGTACTTC.

The sample holds many counts of this clonotype. This chain connects TRBV2 to TRBJ1-1, with a weak D call TRBD1 (6 bases). V was clipped by 7 bases and J by 4 bases, with 10 bases between them. The CDR3 spans 12 residues. CDR1 is SNHLY, CDR2 FYNNEI, per germline. The CDR3 loop reads CASTVGATEAFF. Here the CDR3 DNA reads TGTGCCAGCACCGTGGGGGCCACTGAAGCTTTCTTT.

Ten or more counts support this clonotype. The V gene is TRBV6-6, the J gene TRBJ1-2; 7 bases align to TRBD1. Germline V CDR1 and CDR2: MNHNY, SVGAGI (reference sequence). J gave up 1 base and V 5 bases, and 7 bases lay outside the gene matches. The CDR3 loop spans 15 amino acids. The CDR3 nucleotides read TGTGCCAGCAGTCGGGGACAGACGTATAACTATGGCTACACCTTC. Amino acid sequence: CASSRGQTYNYGYTF.

The chain carries TRBV7-9 and TRBJ2-3; 13 bases are a match to TRBD2. Germline CDR1 and CDR2: SEHNR and FQNEAQ (reference sequence). This CDR3 is built from 15 residues. Unmatched junction bases numbered 5, after V lost 9 bases and J lost 2 bases. CDR3 protein: CASRTSGGNTDTQYF. As DNA, the CDR3 is TGTGCCAGTAGGACTAGCGGGGGAAACACAGATACGCAGTATTTT.

The V and J genes are TRBV7-9 and TRBJ2-1, with 8 bases lining up with TRBD1. After removal of 5 bases from V and 4 bases from J, the junction contained 4 bases not matched to a gene. The CDR3 is 14 residues long. CDR1 is SEHNR and CDR2 is FQNEAQ in the germline V gene (reference sequence). CDR3 region: CASSPGQEYNEQFF. DNA for the CDR3: TGTGCCAGCAGCCCGGGACAGGAATACAATGAGCAGTTCTTC.

This clonotype appeared a few times. The chain joins TRBV7-2 to TRBJ2-7; D tentatively fits TRBD1 or TRBD2 (5 bases each). Germline loops: CDR1 SGHTA, CDR2 FQGNSA. Trimming removed 10 bases from V and 0 bases from J, with 13 bases in between. The CDR3 sequence is 13 residues long. CDR3 region: CATNEGNSYEQYF. The DNA for the CDR3 is TGTGCCACCAATGAGGGGAACTCCTACGAGCAGTACTTC.

The CDR3 protein is CASSLVANSYEQYF. CDR3 sequence (DNA): TGTGCCAGCAGCTTAGTGGCCAACTCCTACGAGCAGTACTTC. The chain couples TRBV7-9 to TRBJ2-7; D is undetermined. This CDR3 is 14 amino acids long. Trimming took off 1 base at V and 0 bases at J, with 7 bases between the two ends. Germline V gives CDR1 SEHNR, CDR2 FQNEAQ (reference sequence).

This clonotype was seen only a few times. V gene TRBV20-1 combines with J gene TRBJ2-7; 7 bases fit TRBD1. V gave up 2 bases and J gave up 0 bases; unmatched junction bases: 4. Germline CDR1 is DFQATT and CDR2 is SNEGSKA (reference sequence). This CDR3 region has 14 residues. The CDR3 sequence is CSARRDSFSYEQYF. The DNA for the CDR3 is TGCAGTGCTAGACGGGACAGTTTCTCCTACGAGCAGTACTTC.

This clonotype showed up many times. This rearrangement joins TRBV11-2 to TRBJ2-7; D gene ambiguous. The V end was cut by 1 base, the J end by 0 bases, with 10 bases between. Germline V gene data show CDR1 as SGHAT and CDR2 as FQNNGV. The CDR3 extends over 15 amino acids. CDR3 residues: CASSLAASVSYEQYF. The CDR3 bases are TGTGCCAGCAGCTTAGCCGCTAGTGTCTCCTACGAGCAGTACTTC.

The chain combines TRBV9 with TRBJ1-1; D perhaps matches TRBD1 (6 bases). Germline loops: CDR1 SGDLS, CDR2 YYNGEE. The CDR3 is made up of 16 amino acids. Deletions cut 3 bases from V and 0 bases from J, with 15 bases between. CDR3 sequence: CASSDQRGHLNTEAFF. In nucleotides, the CDR3 is TGTGCCAGCAGCGACCAGAGGGGACACCTGAACACTGAAGCTTTCTTT.

Ten or more counts support this clonotype. The CDR3 here is CASSLSSAGSLFGYTF. CDR3 DNA: TGTGCCAGCAGCTTATCTTCTGCAGGGAGTCTTTTTGGCTACACCTTC. The V call is TRBV7-3, the J call TRBJ1-2, with a weak D call TRBD1 (5 bases). CDR1 and CDR2 (germline): SGHTA, FQGTGA. The CDR3 contains 16 residues. V lost 2 bases, J lost 7 bases, and 20 bases lay in between.

The CDR3 protein is CSAWLAGGRYEQYF. The CDR3 coding sequence is TGCAGTGCTTGGCTAGCGGGGGGGCGGTACGAGCAGTACTTC. The chain couples TRBV20-1 to TRBJ2-1; TRBD2 aligns across 12 bases. TRBJ2-7 explains the end of the DNA better; the J call may be wrong. Germline lookup yields CDR1 DFQATT and CDR2 SNEGSKA (reference sequence). The CDR3 is made up of 14 amino acids.

The chain carries TRBV9 and TRBJ2-2; 7 bases are a match to TRBD2. Germline V gives CDR1 SGDLS, CDR2 YYNGEE. The length of the CDR3 is 17 residues. J was trimmed by 4 bases and V by 0 bases; bases with no gene match: 9. The CDR3 DNA is TGTGCCAGCAGCGTAGAACCGGGGGGAGCTATCACCGGGGAGCTGTTTTTT. It codes for CASSVEPGGAITGELFF.

V is TRBV20-1 and J is TRBJ2-2, with a tentative D call TRBD2 (6 bases). Looked up from germline, CDR1 is DFQATT and CDR2 is SNEGSKA (reference sequence). This CDR3 is built from 12 residues. Trimming left V 5 bases short and J 8 bases short, with 12 bases between. CDR3 amino acids: CSAPSSVGELFF. DNA for the CDR3: TGCAGTGCTCCTTCTAGCGTTGGGGAGCTGTTTTTT.

In this sample, this clonotype turned up once. V usage is TRBV15 and J usage is TRBJ2-7; 11 bases fit TRBD2. CDR3 length: 15 residues. Per the germline V gene, CDR1 is LNHNV and CDR2 is YYDKDF (reference sequence). V was clipped by 4 bases and J by 0 bases; unmatched bases: 2. This CDR3 is CATSITSGGSYEQYF. The DNA of the CDR3 is TGTGCCACCAGCATCACTAGCGGGGGCTCCTACGAGCAGTACTTC.

The J gene is TRBJ1-6, the V gene TRBV5-1; D unclear. Germline V gives CDR1 SGHRS, CDR2 YFSETQ. V lost 3 bases to trimming and J lost 6 bases, with 19 bases between them. The CDR3 spans 17 residues. The CDR3 DNA sequence: TGCGCCAGCAGCTCCCTCCTCAGTTGGGGATCTAATTCACCCCTCCACTTT. This gives the protein CASSSLLSWGSNSPLHF.

This clonotype was counted many times. V is TRBV3-1 and J is TRBJ2-7; the match to TRBD1 covers 7 bases. After removal of 9 bases from V and 0 bases from J, the junction contained 5 bases not matched to a gene. Looked up from germline, CDR1 is LGHDT and CDR2 is YNNKEL (reference sequence). This CDR3 spans 13 amino acids. CDR3 DNA: TGTGCCAGTTCCGGACAGGACTCCTACGAGCAGTACTTC. It yields the protein CASSGQDSYEQYF.

This clonotype was seen only once. V and J are TRBV12-3 or TRBV12-4 and TRBJ2-7, with D perhaps matching TRBD1 (6 bases). The CDR3 runs 16 residues. V lost 6 bases and J lost 1, with 19 bases in between. CDR3 DNA: TGTGCCAGCAGCAACCCGATCTCGACAGGATCCTACGAGCAGTACTTC. Its protein product is CASSNPISTGSYEQYF.

This chain links TRBV5-1 with TRBJ2-1; maybe TRBD1 (6 bases). Trimming took off 4 bases at V and 5 bases at J, with 16 bases between the two ends. The CDR3 totals 15 residues. CDR1 and CDR2 (germline): SGHRS, YFSETQ. The CDR3: CASSLGDTLNNEQFF. In DNA form, the CDR3 reads TGCGCCAGCAGCCTCGGGGACACCTTAAACAATGAGCAGTTCTTC.

This clonotype showed up just a few times. This sequence joins TRBV2 and TRBJ2-7; D not resolved. The germline V gene encodes CDR1 SNHLY and CDR2 FYNNEI. CDR3 length: 15 residues. V lost 6 bases to trimming and J lost 3 bases, with 18 bases between them. Here the CDR3 reads CASSSRRSTLYEQYF. In nucleotides, the CDR3 is TGTGCCAGCAGCTCCCGAAGGTCGACTCTCTACGAGCAGTACTTC.

This clonotype was seen repeatedly, ten times or more. The J gene is TRBJ2-3, the V gene TRBV7-8, with unresolved D. The length of the CDR3 is 13 residues. Germline V gives CDR1 SGHVS, CDR2 FQNEAQ. V gave up 3 bases and J gave up 0 bases, with 4 bases separating them. CDR3 amino acids: CASSFSSTDTQYF. The CDR3 DNA follows: TGTGCCAGCAGCTTTAGCAGCACAGATACGCAGTATTTT.